These T cell receptor beta chains were read from a single sample in a study of OX40 agonist ivuxolimab in advanced cancers. Sequenced by immunoSEQ multiplex PCR; TCRdb stores in-frame clones only, minus some. The table records 75,000 to 100,000 clones, less than 85% of them present only once. The input for sequencing was CD4+ or CD8+ T cells sorted from blood, taken in a trial of the OX40 agonist ivuxolimab. The source is an adult with an advanced solid tumor such as melanoma, head and neck, liver or kidney cancer. The CDR3 runs from the conserved cysteine through the conserved F or W. The order of the fields is J gene, D gene, V gene, CDR3 protein, CDR3 DNA. The D gene is left open where the match is weak.

j_gene: TRBJ1-1
d_gene: NA
v_gene: TRBV10-3
CDR3aa: CAISERGGTEAFF
CDR3nt: TGTGCCATCAGTGAGAGGGGGGGGACTGAAGCTTTCTTT

j_gene: TRBJ2-1
d_gene: TRBD1
v_gene: TRBV7-9
CDR3aa: CASSEGQGTYNEQFF
CDR3nt: TGTGCCAGCAGCGAGGGACAGGGTACCTACAATGAGCAGTTCTTC

j_gene: TRBJ2-1
d_gene: TRBD2
v_gene: TRBV12-5
CDR3aa: CASGLVWTSGGEQFF
CDR3nt: TGTGCTAGTGGTTTGGTTTGGACTAGCGGGGGGGAGCAGTTCTTC

j_gene: TRBJ1-5
d_gene: NA
v_gene: TRBV7-9
CDR3aa: CASSYGKDQPQHF
CDR3nt: TGTGCCAGCAGCTACGGCAAGGATCAGCCCCAGCATTTT

j_gene: TRBJ2-2
d_gene: TRBD2
v_gene: TRBV6-5
CDR3aa: CASSSASGGTGELFF
CDR3nt: TGTGCCAGCAGTTCCGCTAGCGGGGGCACCGGGGAGCTGTTTTTT

j_gene: TRBJ1-1
d_gene: NA
v_gene: TRBV7-2
CDR3aa: CASSSGAANTEAFF
CDR3nt: TGTGCCAGCAGCTCAGGGGCAGCGAACACTGAAGCTTTCTTT

j_gene: TRBJ2-7
d_gene: TRBD1
v_gene: TRBV7-9
CDR3aa: CASSLTDRGHEQYF
CDR3nt: TGTGCCAGCAGCTTGACCGACAGGGGCCACGAGCAGTACTTC

j_gene: TRBJ1-1
d_gene: NA
v_gene: TRBV4-3
CDR3aa: CASSQDHAQGNTEAFF
CDR3nt: TGCGCCAGCAGCCAAGATCACGCACAGGGGAACACTGAAGCTTTCTTT

j_gene: TRBJ2-1
d_gene: NA
v_gene: TRBV29-1
CDR3aa: CSVERLDEQFF
CDR3nt: TGCAGCGTTGAACGCCTCGATGAGCAGTTCTTC

j_gene: TRBJ1-1
d_gene: NA
v_gene: TRBV7-9
CDR3aa: CASSLSERRGTEAFF
CDR3nt: TGTGCCAGCAGCTTATCCGAGCGGCGGGGCACTGAAGCTTTCTTT

j_gene: TRBJ2-7
d_gene: NA
v_gene: TRBV30
CDR3aa: CAWSRGGSNSYEQYF
CDR3nt: TGTGCCTGGAGTCGAGGGGGTAGTAACTCCTACGAGCAGTACTTC

j_gene: TRBJ2-3
d_gene: NA
v_gene: TRBV11-2
CDR3aa: CASSPRGAGLARDTQYF
CDR3nt: TGTGCCAGCAGCCCCCGAGGGGCCGGGCTAGCAAGGGATACGCAGTATTTT

j_gene: TRBJ1-5
d_gene: NA
v_gene: TRBV7-2
CDR3aa: CASSLAGQSNQPQHF
CDR3nt: TGTGCCAGCAGCTTAGCGGGACAAAGCAATCAGCCCCAGCATTTT

j_gene: TRBJ1-2
d_gene: NA
v_gene: TRBV18
CDR3aa: CASSPPDRDYGYTF
CDR3nt: TGTGCCAGCTCACCACCGGACAGAGACTATGGCTACACCTTC

j_gene: TRBJ2-7
d_gene: TRBD1
v_gene: TRBV11-3
CDR3aa: CASSNDRDNSYEQYF
CDR3nt: TGTGCCAGCAGCAACGACAGGGACAACTCCTACGAGCAGTACTTC

j_gene: TRBJ2-7
d_gene: NA
v_gene: TRBV6-6
CDR3aa: CASTRGGDEQYF
CDR3nt: TGTGCCAGCACCAGGGGGGGCGACGAGCAGTACTTC

j_gene: TRBJ2-3
d_gene: NA
v_gene: TRBV9
CDR3aa: CASSSVGPSLSTDTQYF
CDR3nt: TGTGCCAGCAGCTCGGTGGGCCCTAGTCTCAGCACAGATACGCAGTATTTT

j_gene: TRBJ2-7
d_gene: NA
v_gene: TRBV4-2
CDR3aa: CASSPGTGHPTYEQYF
CDR3nt: TGTGCCAGCAGCCCTGGAACGGGACACCCCACCTACGAGCAGTACTTC

j_gene: TRBJ1-2
d_gene: TRBD1
v_gene: TRBV6-6
CDR3aa: CASSPTQGGEGYTF
CDR3nt: TGTGCCAGCAGTCCCACCCAGGGGGGAGAAGGCTACACCTTC

j_gene: TRBJ1-2
d_gene: NA
v_gene: TRBV20-1
CDR3aa: CSAFYNYGYTF
CDR3nt: TGCAGTGCCTTTTATAACTATGGCTACACCTTC

j_gene: TRBJ1-1
d_gene: NA
v_gene: TRBV6-5
CDR3aa: CASSYSPRGEAFF
CDR3nt: TGTGCCAGCAGTTACTCTCCACGGGGAGAGGCTTTCTTT

j_gene: TRBJ2-1
d_gene: NA
v_gene: TRBV9
CDR3aa: CASSVGRGGFEEQFF
CDR3nt: TGTGCCAGCAGCGTGGGAAGGGGTGGGTTCGAGGAGCAGTTCTTC

j_gene: TRBJ2-1
d_gene: TRBD2
v_gene: TRBV5-1
CDR3aa: CASSPRGSGGPNEQFF
CDR3nt: TGCGCCAGCAGCCCGCGGGGGAGCGGGGGCCCCAATGAGCAGTTCTTC

j_gene: TRBJ2-1
d_gene: NA
v_gene: TRBV11-2
CDR3aa: CASSGGGFFNNEQFF
CDR3nt: TGTGCCAGCAGCGGAGGGGGTTTTTTCAACAATGAGCAGTTCTTC

j_gene: TRBJ1-5
d_gene: TRBD1
v_gene: TRBV29-1
CDR3aa: CSPKRDRGFQVNQPQHF
CDR3nt: TGCAGCCCCAAGCGGGACAGGGGATTTCAGGTCAATCAGCCCCAGCATTTT

j_gene: TRBJ2-7
d_gene: NA
v_gene: TRBV5-4
CDR3aa: CASSLSQGGNYEQYF
CDR3nt: TGTGCCAGCAGCTTGAGTCAGGGGGGGAACTACGAGCAGTACTTC

j_gene: TRBJ2-7
d_gene: TRBD1
v_gene: TRBV5-8
CDR3aa: CASSIDRGYEQYF
CDR3nt: TGTGCCAGCAGCATAGACAGGGGCTACGAGCAGTACTTC